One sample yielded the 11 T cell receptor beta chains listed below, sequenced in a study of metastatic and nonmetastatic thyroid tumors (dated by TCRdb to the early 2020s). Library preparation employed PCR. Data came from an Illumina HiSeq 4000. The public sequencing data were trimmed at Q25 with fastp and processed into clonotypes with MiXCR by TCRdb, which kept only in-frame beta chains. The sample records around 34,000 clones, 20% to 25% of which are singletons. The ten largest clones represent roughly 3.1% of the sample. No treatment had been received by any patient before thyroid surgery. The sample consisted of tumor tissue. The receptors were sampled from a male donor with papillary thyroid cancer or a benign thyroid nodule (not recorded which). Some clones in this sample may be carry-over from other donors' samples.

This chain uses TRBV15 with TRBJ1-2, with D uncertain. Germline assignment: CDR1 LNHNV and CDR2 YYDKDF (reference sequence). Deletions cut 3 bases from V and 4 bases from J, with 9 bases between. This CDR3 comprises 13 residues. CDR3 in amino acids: CATSSPVLYGYTF. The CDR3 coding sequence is TGTGCCACCAGCAGCCCAGTACTCTATGGCTACACCTTC.

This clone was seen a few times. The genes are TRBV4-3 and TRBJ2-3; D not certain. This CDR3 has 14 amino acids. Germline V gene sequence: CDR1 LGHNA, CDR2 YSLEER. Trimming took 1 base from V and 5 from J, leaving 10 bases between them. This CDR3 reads CASSQGRVGDTQYF. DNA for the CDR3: TGCGCCAGCAGCCAAGGTCGAGTGGGAGATACGCAGTATTTT.

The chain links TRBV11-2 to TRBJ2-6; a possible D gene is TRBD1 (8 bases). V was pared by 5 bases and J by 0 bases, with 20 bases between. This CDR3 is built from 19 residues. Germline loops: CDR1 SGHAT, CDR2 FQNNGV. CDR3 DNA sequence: TGTGCCAGCAGCCTACTGGGGAGGGACAGGTCCTCTGGGGCCAACGTCCTGACTTTC. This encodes CASSLLGRDRSSGANVLTF.

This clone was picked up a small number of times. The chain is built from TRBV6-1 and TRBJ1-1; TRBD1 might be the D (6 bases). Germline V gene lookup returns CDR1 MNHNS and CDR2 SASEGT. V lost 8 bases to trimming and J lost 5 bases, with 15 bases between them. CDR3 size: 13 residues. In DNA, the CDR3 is TGTGCCAGCGGCGGGGGCAGGTGGACTGAAGCTTTCTTT. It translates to CASGGGRWTEAFF.

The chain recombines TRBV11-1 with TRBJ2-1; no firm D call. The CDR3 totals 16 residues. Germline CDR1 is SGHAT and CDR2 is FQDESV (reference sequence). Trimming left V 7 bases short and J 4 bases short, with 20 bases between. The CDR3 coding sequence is TGTGCCAGCATCAGGTTCAACTGGTTCAGGTACAATGAGCAGTTCTTC. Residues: CASIRFNWFRYNEQFF.

This CDR3 is CASSSRQTHGYTF. The DNA of the CDR3 is TGTGCCAGCAGTAGTCGACAGACTCATGGCTACACCTTC. The V gene is TRBV7-2, the J gene TRBJ1-2; a possible D gene is TRBD1 (5 bases). Germline V gene data show CDR1 as SGHTA and CDR2 as FQGNSA. The CDR3 covers 13 residues. Trimming pared 6 bases from V and 6 bases from J, leaving 14 bases between.

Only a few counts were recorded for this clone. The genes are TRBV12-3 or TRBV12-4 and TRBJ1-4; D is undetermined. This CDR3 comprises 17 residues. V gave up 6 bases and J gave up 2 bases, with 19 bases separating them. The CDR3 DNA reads TGTGCCAGCAGCCCCCTCCGGCTAAGAGGGACTAATGAAAAACTGTTTTTT. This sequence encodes CASSPLRLRGTNEKLFF.

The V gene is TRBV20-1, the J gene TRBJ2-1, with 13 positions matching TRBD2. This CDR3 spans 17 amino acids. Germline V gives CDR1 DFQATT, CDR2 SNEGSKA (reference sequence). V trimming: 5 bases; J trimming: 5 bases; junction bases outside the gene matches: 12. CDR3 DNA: TGCAGTGCTCTCGGGACATCCGGACTAGCGGGGGACAATGAGCAGTTCTTC. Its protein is CSALGTSGLAGDNEQFF.

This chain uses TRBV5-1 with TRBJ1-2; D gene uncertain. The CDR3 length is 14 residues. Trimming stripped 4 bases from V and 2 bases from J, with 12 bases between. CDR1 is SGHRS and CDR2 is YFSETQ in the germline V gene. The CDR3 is CASSLTGGNYGYTF. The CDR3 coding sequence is TGCGCCAGCAGCCTGACGGGAGGGAACTATGGCTACACCTTC.

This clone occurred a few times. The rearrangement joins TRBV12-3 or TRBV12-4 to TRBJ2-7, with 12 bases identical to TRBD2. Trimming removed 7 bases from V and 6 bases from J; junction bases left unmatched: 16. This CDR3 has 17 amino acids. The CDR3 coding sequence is TGTGCCAGCACACCTTCTAGCGGGAGGGCCGTGGGGGGCGAGCAGTACTTC. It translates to CASTPSSGRAVGGEQYF.

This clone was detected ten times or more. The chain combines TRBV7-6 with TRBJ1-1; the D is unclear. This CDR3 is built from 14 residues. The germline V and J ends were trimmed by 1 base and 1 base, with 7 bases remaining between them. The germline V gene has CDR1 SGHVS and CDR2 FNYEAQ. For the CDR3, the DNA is TGTGCCAGCAGCTTAGACGAAGGGAACACTGAAGCTTTCTTT. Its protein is CASSLDEGNTEAFF.